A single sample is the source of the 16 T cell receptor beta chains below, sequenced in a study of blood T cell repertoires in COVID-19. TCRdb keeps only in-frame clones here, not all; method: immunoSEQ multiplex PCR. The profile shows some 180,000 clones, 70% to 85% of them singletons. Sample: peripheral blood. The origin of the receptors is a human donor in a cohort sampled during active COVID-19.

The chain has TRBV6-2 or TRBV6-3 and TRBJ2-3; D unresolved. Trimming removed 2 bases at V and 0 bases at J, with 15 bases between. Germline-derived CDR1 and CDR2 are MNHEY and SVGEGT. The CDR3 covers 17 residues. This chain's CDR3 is CASSYRIARTSTDTQYF. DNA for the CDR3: TGTGCCAGCAGTTACCGAATAGCCCGAACTAGCACAGATACGCAGTATTTT.

The CDR3 loop reads CASSRQGAGDTEAFF. DNA for the CDR3: TGTGCCAGCTCACGACAGGGGGCGGGGGACACTGAAGCTTTCTTT. This sequence joins TRBV18 and TRBJ1-1; 10 bases fit TRBD1. In germline, CDR1 is KGHSH, CDR2 LQKENI. This CDR3 has 15 amino acids. V shed 4 bases, J shed 3 bases, and the junction held 5 bases outside the gene matches.

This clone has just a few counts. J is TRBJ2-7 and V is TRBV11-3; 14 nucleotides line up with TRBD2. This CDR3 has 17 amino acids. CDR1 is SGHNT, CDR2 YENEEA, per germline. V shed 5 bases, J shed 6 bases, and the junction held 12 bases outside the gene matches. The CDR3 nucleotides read TGTGCCAGCAGCCTTAGGACTAGCGGGAGGCCGTCGGTCGAGCAGTACTTC. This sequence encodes CASSLRTSGRPSVEQYF.

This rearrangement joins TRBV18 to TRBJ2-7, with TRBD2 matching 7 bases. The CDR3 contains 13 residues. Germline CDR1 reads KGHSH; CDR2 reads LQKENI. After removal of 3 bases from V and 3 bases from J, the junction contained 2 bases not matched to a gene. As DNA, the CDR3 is TGTGCCAGCTCACCCTGGACTAGCTACGAGCAGTACTTC. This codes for CASSPWTSYEQYF.

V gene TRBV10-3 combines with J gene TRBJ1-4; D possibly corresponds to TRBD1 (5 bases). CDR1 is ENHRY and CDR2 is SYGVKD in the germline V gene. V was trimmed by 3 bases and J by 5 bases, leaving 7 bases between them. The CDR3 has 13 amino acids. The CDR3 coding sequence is TGTGCCATCAGTGAACAGGCGAATGAAAAACTGTTTTTT. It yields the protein CAISEQANEKLFF.

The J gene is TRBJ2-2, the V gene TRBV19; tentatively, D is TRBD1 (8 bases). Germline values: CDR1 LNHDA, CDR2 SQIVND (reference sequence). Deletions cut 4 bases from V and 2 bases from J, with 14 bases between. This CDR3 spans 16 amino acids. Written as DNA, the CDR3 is TGTGCCAGTAGTACCTACAGGGGGGGAAACACCGGGGAGCTGTTTTTT. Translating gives CASSTYRGGNTGELFF.

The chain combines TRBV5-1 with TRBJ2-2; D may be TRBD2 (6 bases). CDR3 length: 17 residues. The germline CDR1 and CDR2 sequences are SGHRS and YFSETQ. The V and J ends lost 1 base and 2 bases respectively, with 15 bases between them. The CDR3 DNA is TGCGCCAGCAGCTTGATTACCGGGACTGCTAACACCGGGGAGCTGTTTTTT. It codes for CASSLITGTANTGELFF. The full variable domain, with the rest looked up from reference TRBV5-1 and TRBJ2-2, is KAGVTQTPRYLIKTRGQQVTLSCSPISGHRSVSWYQQTPGQGLQFLFEYFSETQRNKGNFPGRFSGRQFSNSRSEMNVSTLELGDSALYLCASSLITGTANTGELFFGEGSRLTVL.

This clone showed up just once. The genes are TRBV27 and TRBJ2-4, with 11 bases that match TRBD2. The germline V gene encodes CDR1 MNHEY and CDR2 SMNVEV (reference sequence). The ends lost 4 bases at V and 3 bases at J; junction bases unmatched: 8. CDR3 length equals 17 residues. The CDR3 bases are TGTGCCAGCAGTTCCTTCGGACTAGCGGGTGGCAAAAACATTCAGTACTTC. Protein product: CASSSFGLAGGKNIQYF.

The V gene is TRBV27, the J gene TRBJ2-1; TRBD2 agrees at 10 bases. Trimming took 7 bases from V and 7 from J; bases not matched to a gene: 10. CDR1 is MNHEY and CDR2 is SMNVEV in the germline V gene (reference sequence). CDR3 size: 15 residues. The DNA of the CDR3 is TGTGCCAGCAAGCGGGAGGGACTACTAAGAAATGAGCAGTTCTTC. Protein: CASKREGLLRNEQFF.

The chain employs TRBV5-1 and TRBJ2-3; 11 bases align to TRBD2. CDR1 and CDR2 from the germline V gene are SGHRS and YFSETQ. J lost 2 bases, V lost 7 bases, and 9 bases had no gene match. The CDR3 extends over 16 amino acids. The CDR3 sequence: CASGTSGSVFTDTQYF. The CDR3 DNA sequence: TGCGCCAGCGGAACTAGCGGGAGTGTCTTCACAGATACGCAGTATTTT.

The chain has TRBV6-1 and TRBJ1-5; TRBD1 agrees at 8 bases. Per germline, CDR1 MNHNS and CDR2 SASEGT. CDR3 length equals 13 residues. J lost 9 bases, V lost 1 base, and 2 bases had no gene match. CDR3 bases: TGTGCCAGCAGTGAAGGCAGGGGGCTGCCCCAGCATTTT. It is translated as CASSEGRGLPQHF.

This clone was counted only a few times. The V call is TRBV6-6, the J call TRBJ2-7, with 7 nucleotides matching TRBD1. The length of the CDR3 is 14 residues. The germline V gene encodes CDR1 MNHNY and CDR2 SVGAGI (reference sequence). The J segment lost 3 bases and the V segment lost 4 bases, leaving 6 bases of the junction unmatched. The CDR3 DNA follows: TGTGCCAGCAGTTCCGGAGACAGGGACTACGAGCAGTACTTC. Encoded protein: CASSSGDRDYEQYF.

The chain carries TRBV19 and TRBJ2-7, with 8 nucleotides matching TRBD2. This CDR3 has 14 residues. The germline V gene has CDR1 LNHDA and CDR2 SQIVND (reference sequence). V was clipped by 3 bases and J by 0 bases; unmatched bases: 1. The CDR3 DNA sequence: TGTGCCAGTAGTATGAGCGGGAGCTCCTACGAGCAGTACTTC. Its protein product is CASSMSGSSYEQYF. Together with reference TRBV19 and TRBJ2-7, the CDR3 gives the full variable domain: DGGITQSPKYLFRKEGQNVTLSCEQNLNHDAMYWYRQDPGQGLRLIYYSQIVNDFQKGDIAEGYSVSREKKESFPLTVTSAQKNPTAFYLCASSMSGSSYEQYFGPGTRLTVT.

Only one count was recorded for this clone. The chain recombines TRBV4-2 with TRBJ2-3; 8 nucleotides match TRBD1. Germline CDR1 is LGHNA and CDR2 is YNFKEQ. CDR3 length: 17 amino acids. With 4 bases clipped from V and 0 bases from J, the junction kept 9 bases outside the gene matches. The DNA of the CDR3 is TGTGCCAGCAGCCGGAGAGCCGGACAGGGCAGCACAGATACGCAGTATTTT. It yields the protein CASSRRAGQGSTDTQYF.

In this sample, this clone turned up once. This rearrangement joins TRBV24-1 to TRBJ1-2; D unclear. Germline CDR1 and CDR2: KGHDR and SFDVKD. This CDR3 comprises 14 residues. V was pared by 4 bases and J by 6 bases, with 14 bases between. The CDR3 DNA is TGTGCCACCAGTGACTCCGGGAACCCGAATGGCTACACCTTC. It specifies CATSDSGNPNGYTF.

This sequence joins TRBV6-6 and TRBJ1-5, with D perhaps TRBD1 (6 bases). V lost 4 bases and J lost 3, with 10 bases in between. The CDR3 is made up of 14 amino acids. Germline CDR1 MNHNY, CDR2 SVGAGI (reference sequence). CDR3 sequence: CASSLTGNNQPQHF. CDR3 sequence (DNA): TGTGCCAGCAGTTTGACAGGCAACAATCAGCCCCAGCATTTT.